The source of this T cell receptor beta chain is a study of T cells after yellow fever vaccination. Study overall: Some fractions had low cell numbers, and these were prepared with SMART-Seq v4 Ultra Low Input.

Trimming removed 5 bases from V and 3 bases from J, with 7 bases in between. The germline gives CDR1 MNHNY, CDR2 SVGAGI (reference sequence). This CDR3 is 12 amino acids long. This clonotype was seen more than once but under ten times. Antigen specificity is unknown. 5'RACE template switching produced TCR cDNA carrying a universal primer site and UMIs. TCRdb re-called the 5' RACE reads through MiXCR, storing one row per CDR3 protein. The sample includes approximately 250,000 distinct CDR3 sequences, about 5.2% of them seen just once. General study findings and limits: Among primary-vaccination clones, most reappeared after the booster, at 95% to 96% for CD4 and 88% for CD8.

This sequence joins TRBV6-6 and TRBJ1-1; no firm D call. The receptor's source is a man in his late teens or twenties who received the YFV17D yellow fever vaccine. The sample here was CD4+ T cells sorted from PBMCs, taken on the day of the yellow fever booster vaccination. The CDR3 loop reads CASSPSDTEAFF. The DNA of the CDR3 is TGTGCCAGCAGTCCCAGCGACACTGAAGCTTTCTTT.